The rows below give T cell receptor beta chains drawn from one sample of a study of human T cells and chemical hapten exposure. In TCRdb, the RACE reads were re-called with MiXCR into one record per CDR3 protein. The sample lists some 350,000 distinct CDR3 sequences; nearly 6.5% were seen once. Sequences were derived from whole blood, sampled in connection with sensitization to the hapten diphenylcyclopropenone (DPC). These receptors were collected from a woman between 18 and 29 years old with alopecia areata. Some clones in this sample may be carry-over from other donors' samples. The CDR3 runs from the conserved cysteine through the conserved F or W. The D gene is left open where the match is weak. Clone sizes are given selectively: once, few, many, or a class where the clone is expanded.

D gene	clone size	CDR3 length	V gene	J gene	CDR3 protein	CDR3 DNA
-	-	13	TRBV5-1	TRBJ2-5	CASSADLQETQYF	TGCGCCAGCAGCGCAGACCTTCAAGAGACCCAGTACTTC
TRBD2	few	16	TRBV7-2	TRBJ2-7	CASSSVSRGGTYEQYF	TGTGCCAGCAGCTCCGTCTCGCGGGGGGGCACCTACGAGCAGTACTTC
-	many	14	TRBV21-1	TRBJ2-7	CANPPGDGSYEQYF	TGTGCCAACCCTCCGGGTGACGGCTCCTACGAGCAGTACTTC
-	many	14	TRBV7-9	TRBJ1-2	CASSLDAGIYGYTF	TGTGCCAGCAGCTTAGATGCTGGGATCTATGGCTACACCTTC
TRBD1	many	15	TRBV18	TRBJ1-1	CASSLQGAGNTEAFF	TGTGCCAGCTCACTACAGGGGGCAGGAAACACTGAAGCTTTCTTT
TRBD2	few	15	TRBV11-2	TRBJ2-7	CASSPGAGGRYEQYF	TGTGCCAGCAGCCCCGGGGCGGGGGGGCGGTACGAGCAGTACTTC
-	-	15	TRBV4-3	TRBJ1-4	CASSQDGGASEKLFF	TGCGCCAGCAGCCAAGATGGGGGCGCGTCTGAAAAACTGTTTTTT
-	few	14	TRBV9	TRBJ2-3	CASSVELRTDTQYF	TGTGCCAGCAGCGTAGAGTTACGCACAGATACGCAGTATTTT
-	few	18	TRBV5-6	TRBJ1-6	CASSPPRSWGPGGSPLHF	TGTGCCAGCAGCCCCCCCCGCTCGTGGGGGCCGGGTGGTTCACCCCTCCACTTT
-	-	14	TRBV3-1	TRBJ1-3	CASSRAGTGNTIYF	TGTGCCAGCAGCCGCGCCGGGACTGGAAACACCATATATTTT
-	-	14	TRBV20-1	TRBJ1-1	CSAREMRGNTEAFF	TGCAGTGCTAGAGAGATGAGAGGGAACACTGAAGCTTTCTTT
TRBD2	-	15	TRBV7-9	TRBJ2-1	CASSFRLAGDNEQFF	TGTGCCAGCAGCTTTAGACTAGCGGGGGACAATGAGCAGTTCTTC
-	-	13	TRBV6-2/TRBV6-3	TRBJ2-1	CASTLMEGGEQFF	TGTGCCAGCACTCTAATGGAAGGAGGTGAGCAGTTCTTC
-	few	14	TRBV7-9	TRBJ2-3	CASSFTGGADTQYF	TGTGCCAGCAGCTTCACAGGGGGGGCAGATACGCAGTATTTT
TRBD2	many	15	TRBV4-2	TRBJ2-1	CASSHEAGAYNEQFF	TGTGCCAGCAGCCATGAAGCGGGGGCTTACAATGAGCAGTTCTTC
-	few	14	TRBV29-1	TRBJ2-3	CSAVGARSTDTQYF	TGCAGCGCCGTAGGGGCCCGAAGCACAGATACGCAGTATTTT
TRBD1	many	14	TRBV6-5	TRBJ1-5	CAGGQGASNQPQHF	TGTGCCGGTGGACAGGGGGCGAGCAATCAGCCCCAGCATTTT
-	-	14	TRBV18	TRBJ1-2	CASSPGSIYYGYTF	TGTGCCAGCTCACCAGGGAGCATCTACTATGGCTACACCTTC
-	-	12	TRBV29-1	TRBJ1-1	CSVELGDYEAFF	TGCAGCGTTGAACTCGGGGATTATGAAGCTTTCTTT
-	many	13	TRBV4-2	TRBJ2-7	CASSQGLDYEQYF	TGTGCCAGCAGCCAAGGACTGGACTACGAGCAGTACTTC
-	many	14	TRBV5-1	TRBJ1-6	CASSAGDKNSPLHF	TGCGCCAGCAGCGCAGGGGATAAGAATTCACCCCTCCACTTT
-	-	14	TRBV3-1	TRBJ1-2	CASSQDAQRRGYTF	TGTGCCAGCAGCCAAGACGCCCAACGGAGAGGCTACACCTTC
-	few	14	TRBV6-2/TRBV6-3	TRBJ2-5	CASREPGTGETQYF	TGTGCCAGCAGAGAACCAGGGACGGGAGAGACCCAGTACTTC
-	few	20	TRBV4-3	TRBJ1-6	CASSQAAIGGIGSYNSPLHF	TGCGCCAGCAGCCAAGCGGCCATTGGAGGGATTGGCTCCTATAATTCACCCCTCCACTTT
-	-	14	TRBV7-2	TRBJ1-4	CASSDDRPHEKLFF	TGTGCCAGCAGTGACGACAGACCCCATGAAAAACTGTTTTTT
-	many	15	TRBV6-1	TRBJ1-5	CASSEPPNSNQPQHF	TGTGCCAGCAGTGAACCCCCTAATAGCAATCAGCCCCAGCATTTT
TRBD1	-	17	TRBV2	TRBJ2-6	CASSSGQGATGANVLTF	TGTGCCAGCAGTTCGGGACAGGGGGCGACTGGGGCCAACGTCCTGACTTTC
-	few	12	TRBV5-6	TRBJ1-1	CASSRSGTEAFF	TGTGCCAGCAGCCGGTCAGGGACTGAAGCTTTCTTT
TRBD1	-	14	TRBV2	TRBJ1-1	CASSYRGTNTEAFF	TGTGCCAGCAGTTACAGGGGAACGAACACTGAAGCTTTCTTT
-	few	14	TRBV6-1	TRBJ2-5	CASIRAGGQETQYF	TGTGCCAGCATTCGGGCCGGGGGCCAAGAGACCCAGTACTTC
TRBD2	-	17	TRBV6-6	TRBJ2-1	CASSSGTSGGAYNEQFF	TGTGCCAGCAGTTCCGGGACTAGCGGGGGGGCGTACAATGAGCAGTTCTTC
-	many	14	TRBV6-1	TRBJ1-6	CASSELYRTMSLHF	TGTGCCAGCAGTGAACTTTATCGGACCATGTCCCTCCACTTT
-	-	15	TRBV6-1	TRBJ2-6	CASSGEGAGANVLTF	TGTGCCAGCAGTGGAGAGGGGGCTGGGGCCAACGTCCTGACTTTC
-	many	12	TRBV29-1	TRBJ1-1	CSVESGTGEAFF	TGCAGCGTTGAATCCGGGACCGGTGAAGCTTTCTTT
-	many	13	TRBV7-9	TRBJ1-1	CASSNKGRTEAFF	TGTGCCAGCAGCAATAAGGGGCGGACTGAAGCTTTCTTT
TRBD1	few	17	TRBV15	TRBJ2-1	CATSRDKKGQIYNEQFF	TGTGCCACCAGCAGAGATAAGAAGGGACAGATCTACAATGAGCAGTTCTTC
TRBD1	few	13	TRBV6-5	TRBJ1-2	CASRMGQGGGYTF	TGTGCCAGCAGGATGGGACAGGGTGGAGGCTACACCTTC
-	-	13	TRBV12-3/TRBV12-4	TRBJ2-6	CASSPSNGYVLTF	TGTGCCAGCAGTCCGTCGAACGGGTACGTCCTGACTTTC
TRBD2	few	18	TRBV6-5	TRBJ2-3	CASSYVTSGLLSTDTQYF	TGTGCCAGCAGTTACGTGACTAGCGGCCTTCTTAGCACAGATACGCAGTATTTT
-	-	15	TRBV12-3/TRBV12-4	TRBJ2-2	CASSHGTERAGELFF	TGTGCCAGCAGTCACGGGACGGAGCGGGCCGGGGAGCTGTTTTTT
TRBD2	many	13	TRBV20-1	TRBJ2-4	CSASQGGAYIQYF	TGCAGTGCTAGTCAGGGAGGGGCCTACATTCAGTACTTC
-	few	14	TRBV12-3/TRBV12-4	TRBJ2-7	CASHSGPDAYEQYF	TGTGCCAGCCATTCCGGCCCAGATGCCTACGAGCAGTACTTC
-	few	12	TRBV6-5	TRBJ1-1	CAVRRTPFGAFF	TGTGCCGTACGGAGGACCCCCTTTGGAGCTTTCTTT
-	many	13	TRBV6-5	TRBJ2-4	CATRTGAKNIQYF	TGTGCCACCAGAACGGGAGCCAAAAACATTCAGTACTTC
-	-	15	TRBV5-6	TRBJ1-2	CASSFFRGDGYGYTF	TGTGCCAGCAGCTTCTTCCGTGGGGATGGGTATGGCTACACCTTC
-	few	16	TRBV6-5	TRBJ2-3	CASSPFPLYATDTQYF	TGTGCCAGCAGCCCTTTCCCTCTTTACGCCACAGATACGCAGTATTTT
TRBD1	many	15	TRBV7-2	TRBJ2-4	CASSLTQGAWDIQYF	TGTGCCAGCAGCTTAACACAGGGGGCTTGGGACATTCAGTACTTC
TRBD2	-	16	TRBV7-7	TRBJ2-1	CASSPATGGAYNEQFF	TGTGCTAGCAGTCCCGCCACCGGGGGGGCCTACAATGAGCAGTTCTTC
-	many	15	TRBV27	TRBJ1-5	CASSSETGGNQPQHF	TGTGCCAGCAGTTCGGAGACAGGCGGCAATCAGCCCCAGCATTTT
-	many	16	TRBV6-2/TRBV6-3	TRBJ1-5	CASSYPWRGRAQPQHF	TGTGCCAGCAGTTACCCGTGGAGGGGCCGGGCTCAGCCCCAGCATTTT
-	many	14	TRBV5-5	TRBJ2-3	CASSYEGGPDTQYF	TGTGCCAGCAGCTATGAGGGGGGGCCAGATACGCAGTATTTT
-	-	13	TRBV7-9	TRBJ1-1	CASSSLIRSEAFF	TGTGCCAGCAGTTCCCTCATCCGATCTGAAGCTTTCTTT
-	-	18	TRBV7-6	TRBJ2-3	CASSSLDVRGSSTDTKYF	TGTGCCAGCAGCTCCCTCGATGTACGGGGGAGTAGCACAGATACGAAGTATTTT